One TCR beta chain is described in this entry. Its antigen remains unknown. These data belong to a study of human T cells and chemical hapten exposure. For the study at large: The patients were mostly female; they had alopecia areata, totalis or universalis. The study, taken as a whole, reports: Each of the donors had alopecia, so their immune responses may not resemble those of healthy people.

Time point described: patch test 2, 6 weeks after DPC sensitization. Regarding treatment: therapeutic diphenylcyclopropenone sensitization with weekly scalp DPC. The study's library attached unique molecular identifiers to single cDNA molecules. In the authors' workflow: Ranging from about 20,000 to 690,600, TCR counts per sample had a median value of approximately 97,000. Using its own MiXCR run on the RACE reads, TCRdb lists one record per CDR3 protein. These V and J calls derive from TCRdb rather than the authors' analysis. The profile shows roughly 94,000 distinct CDR3 sequences, 9% to 9.5% of them singletons. This clonotype was sampled from a woman between 40 and 55 years old with alopecia areata. Some clones in this sample may be carry-over from other donors' samples. The sequencing used whole blood, collected in connection with sensitization to the hapten diphenylcyclopropenone (DPC).

Here the CDR3 DNA reads TGTGCCAGCAGCTGGACTAGCGAAGAGACCCAGTACTTC. Translated: CASSWTSEETQYF. V and J are TRBV11-2 and TRBJ2-5, with 9 bases aligning to TRBD2. J lost 3 bases, V lost 4 bases, and 0 bases had no gene match. Germline assignment: CDR1 SGHAT and CDR2 FQNNGV. The CDR3 length is 13 residues.